The 19 T cell receptor beta chains below come from one sample, sequenced in a study of T cells in Graves' hyperthyroidism and ophthalmopathy. What was amplified from RNA transcripts were TCR beta CDR3 regions. Researchers ran a first-round RT-PCR on the TCR CDR3 using the HTBI primer set. From the multiplex PCR reads, TCRdb called clonotypes with MiXCR, one entry per CDR3 protein. The data hold hundreds of thousands of distinct CDR3 sequences, with 15% to 18% observed a single time. Sequencing was carried out using blood. The receptors come from a woman aged 18-29 years with Graves' hyperthyroidism.

This clonotype was seen ten or more times. The rearrangement links TRBV28 to TRBJ2-7, with D possibly matching TRBD1 (6 bases). From germline, CDR1 is MDHEN and CDR2 SYDVKM. The CDR3 loop spans 12 amino acids. V lost 8 bases and J lost 2, with 10 bases in between. The CDR3 region is CASLQGPYEQYF. The CDR3 DNA reads TGTGCCAGCCTACAGGGTCCCTACGAGCAGTACTTC.

In its sample, this clonotype was seen a few times. The chain is built from TRBV7-6 and TRBJ2-1; 7 bases are a match to TRBD2. Germline V gene sequence: CDR1 SGHVS, CDR2 FNYEAQ. V dropped 1 base and J dropped 2; count of bases not matched to a gene: 11. The CDR3 sequence is 18 residues long. CDR3 in amino acids: CASSLEGWSGVPYNEQFF. The CDR3 DNA reads as TGTGCCAGCAGCTTAGAAGGTTGGAGCGGGGTGCCCTACAATGAGCAGTTCTTC.

This clonotype was seen at least ten times. This chain connects TRBV6-1 to TRBJ1-5; D is perhaps TRBD1 (5 bases). Between the trimmed V and J ends, which lost 5 bases and 8 bases, there was a span of 13 bases. Looked up from germline, CDR1 is MNHNS and CDR2 is SASEGT. There are 13 residues in the CDR3. CDR3 in DNA: TGTGCCAGCAGTTGGGGGGTTGGCGAGCCCCAGCATTTT. Translation gives CASSWGVGEPQHF.

The J gene is TRBJ2-4, the V gene TRBV19; D possibly uses TRBD1 or TRBD2 (5 bases each). The CDR3 consists of 15 residues. Germline CDR1 reads LNHDA; CDR2 reads SQIVND (reference sequence). V was cut by 7 bases and J by 4 bases, with 17 bases left in between. CDR3 DNA sequence: TGTGCCAGTAAGGTAATTGTTGGGACGAAAAACATTCAGTACTTC. As protein: CASKVIVGTKNIQYF.

This clonotype has only a few counts. The V and J genes are TRBV6-1 and TRBJ2-7; D is ambiguous. Germline loops: CDR1 MNHNS, CDR2 SASEGT. The ends were cut back, 4 bases at V and 5 bases at J, with 9 bases in the middle. CDR3 length: 12 amino acids. CDR3 coding DNA: TGTGCCAGCAGTGGAATGAGTGACGAGCAGTACTTC. Translated, it gives CASSGMSDEQYF.

This clonotype showed up many times. V and J are TRBV20-1 and TRBJ2-7; D is unclear. The germline CDR1 and CDR2 sequences are DFQATT and SNEGSKA (reference sequence). The germline V and J ends were trimmed by 1 base and 2 bases, with 6 bases remaining between them. This CDR3 region has 12 residues. DNA of the CDR3: TGCAGTGCTAGAGGCGAGACCTACGAGCAGTACTTC. This sequence encodes CSARGETYEQYF.

This clonotype was detected only a few times. V is TRBV19 and J is TRBJ1-5; maybe TRBD1 (6 bases). The CDR3 has 17 residues. CDR1 is LNHDA, CDR2 SQIVND, per germline (reference sequence). Trimming left V 1 base short and J 0 bases short, with 13 bases between. This CDR3 is CASSIGVQGYSNQPQHF. The CDR3 region has the DNA TGTGCCAGTAGTATAGGAGTACAGGGCTATAGCAATCAGCCCCAGCATTTT.

CDR3 loop: CASSLGATWTQYF. The CDR3 DNA reads as TGTGCCAGCAGCTTAGGGGCCACCTGGACCCAGTACTTC. This sequence joins TRBV7-8 and TRBJ2-5; no firm D call. There are 13 residues in the CDR3. With 1 base removed from V and 7 bases from J, the gap between germline ends came to 10 bases. CDR1 is SGHVS, CDR2 FQNEAQ, per germline.

The chain uses TRBV7-2 and TRBJ1-2; no clear D gene. CDR1 is SGHTA, CDR2 FQGNSA, per germline. Trimming stripped 2 bases from V and 4 bases from J, with 14 bases between. This CDR3 spans 15 amino acids. The DNA of the CDR3 is TGTGCCAGCAGCTTAAAGTCTGGGGATGCCTATGGCTACACCTTC. Its translation is CASSLKSGDAYGYTF.

This clonotype has just a few counts. V and J are TRBV10-3 and TRBJ2-4; TRBD1 is a possible D gene (6 bases). CDR3 size: 16 residues. CDR1 and CDR2 from the germline V gene are ENHRY and SYGVKD. The V end lost 0 bases, the J end lost 6 bases, and 15 bases lay between the germline ends. The CDR3 reads CAISESVRTVGNIQYF. CDR3 nucleotides: TGTGCCATCAGTGAGTCAGTCCGGACAGTGGGAAACATTCAGTACTTC.

This clonotype was detected many times. The chain is built from TRBV5-1 and TRBJ2-3, with a weak D call TRBD2 (6 bases). CDR3 size: 15 residues. CDR1 is SGHRS and CDR2 is YFSETQ in the germline V gene. V was pared by 5 bases and J by 4 bases, with 17 bases between. This CDR3 is CASSSGYGGADTQYF. The CDR3 bases are TGCGCCAGCAGTTCCGGTTACGGCGGGGCAGATACGCAGTATTTT.

In this sample, this clonotype turned up many times. V usage is TRBV3-1 and J usage is TRBJ2-5, with TRBD2 identical over 12 bases. This CDR3 contains 18 residues. V was clipped by 4 bases and J by 3 bases; unmatched bases: 12. Germline V gives CDR1 LGHDT, CDR2 YNNKEL (reference sequence). CDR3: CASSPRTSGVWEEETQYF. CDR3 sequence (DNA): TGTGCCAGCAGCCCCCGGACTAGCGGGGTCTGGGAGGAAGAGACCCAGTACTTC.

This clonotype was detected ten times or more. J is TRBJ1-2 and V is TRBV6-1; the D is unclear. From germline, CDR1 is MNHNS and CDR2 SASEGT. This CDR3 contains 10 residues. V gave up 6 bases and J gave up 8 bases, with 7 bases separating them. The CDR3 nucleotides are TGTGCCAGCAGGGTCCGAGGCTACACCTTC. It translates to CASRVRGYTF.

At least ten counts were recorded for this clonotype. The V and J genes are TRBV30 and TRBJ1-4, with D possibly matching TRBD1 (6 bases). Trimming took off 3 bases at V and 12 bases at J, with 14 bases between the two ends. There are 12 residues in the CDR3. CDR1 GTSNPN and CDR2 SVGIG come from the germline V gene (reference sequence). CDR3 nucleotides: TGTGCCTGGAGCCCCAGACAGGATCAACTGTTTTTT. The encoded protein is CAWSPRQDQLFF.

The rearrangement uses TRBV19 and TRBJ1-2, with 9 bases that match TRBD1. The CDR3 extends over 15 amino acids. Germline lookup yields CDR1 LNHDA and CDR2 SQIVND (reference sequence). After removal of 3 bases from V and 2 bases from J, the junction contained 4 bases not matched to a gene. Here the CDR3 DNA reads TGTGCCAGTAGTATGGGGACAGGGAAGAACTATGGCTACACCTTC. Translation gives CASSMGTGKNYGYTF.

This clonotype was detected ten times or more. The chain carries TRBV20-1 and TRBJ2-1, with D maybe TRBD2 (5 bases). Trimming removed 1 base at V and 7 bases at J, with 29 bases between. The CDR3 consists of 19 residues. CDR1 and CDR2 from the germline V gene are DFQATT and SNEGSKA (reference sequence). This chain's CDR3 is CSARGPKEGQTYRGNEQFF. The CDR3 coding sequence is TGCAGTGCTAGAGGCCCCAAGGAAGGGCAGACCTACCGAGGGAATGAGCAGTTCTTC.

This clonotype was seen many times. This sequence joins TRBV28 and TRBJ2-1; perhaps TRBD1 as D (5 bases). The CDR3 length is 16 residues. V gave up 4 bases and J gave up 5 bases, with 18 bases separating them. Germline CDR1 is MDHEN and CDR2 is SYDVKM. The CDR3 sequence is CASSSPWTPGHNEQFF. The DNA for the CDR3 is TGTGCCAGCAGTTCGCCATGGACGCCAGGGCACAATGAGCAGTTCTTC.

The table lists this clonotype with many counts. The J gene is TRBJ1-5, the V gene TRBV7-8; D may be TRBD1 (6 bases). Germline-derived CDR1 and CDR2 are SGHVS and FQNEAQ. The CDR3 totals 14 residues. Trimming stripped 5 bases from V and 6 bases from J, with 14 bases between. DNA for the CDR3: TGTGCCAGCAGCCAGACAGGCGAAGGTCAGCCCCAGCATTTT. It yields the protein CASSQTGEGQPQHF. Supplemented by reference TRBV7-8 and TRBJ1-5, the full variable domain reads GAGVSQSPRYKVAKRGQDVALRCDPISGHVSLFWYQQALGQGPEFLTYFQNEAQLDKSGLPSDRFFAERPEGSVSTLKIQRTQQEDSAVYLCASSQTGEGQPQHFGDGTRLSIL.

This clonotype came up many times. J is TRBJ1-6 and V is TRBV3-1, with D tentatively TRBD1 (5 bases). CDR1 and CDR2 (germline): LGHDT, YNNKEL (reference sequence). The CDR3 spans 14 residues. The V end was cut by 6 bases, the J end by 10 bases, with 16 bases between. The CDR3 sequence: CASRSRETGSPLHF. Written as DNA, the CDR3 is TGTGCCAGCAGAAGCAGGGAAACGGGGTCACCCCTCCACTTT.